This T cell receptor beta chain was captured by sequencing in a study of preoperative IRX-2 immunotherapy in early breast cancer. The repertoire was sequenced with immunoSEQ multiplex PCR; TCRdb's copy has only in-frame clones and lacks some. In the table there are approximately 100,000 clones, 80% to 90% of which are singletons. From germline, CDR1 is MDHEN and CDR2 SYDVKM. Trimming removed 5 bases from V and 3 bases from J; junction bases left unmatched: 7. The CDR3 sequence is 16 residues long. Treatment meaning: preoperative locoregional IRX-2 cytokine immunotherapy. Samples came from a phase Ib trial of preoperative locoregional IRX-2 cytokine immunotherapy.

The source material was tumor tissue, sampled after IRX-2 immunotherapy. This receptor was identified in a human donor with breast cancer. The rearrangement joins TRBV28 to TRBJ2-3, with TRBD1 matching 11 bases. The CDR3 DNA is TGTGCCAGCAGTACCCGGACAGGGGGCTTGACAGATACGCAGTATTTT. Amino acid sequence: CASSTRTGGLTDTQYF.